The clone carrying this T cell receptor (beta chain) appeared a few times. Its antigen remains unidentified. Per germline, CDR1 SGDLS and CDR2 YYNGEE. Trimming pared 0 bases from V and 4 bases from J, leaving 16 bases between. CDR3 length equals 16 residues. The entry originates in a study of beta chain features in type 1 diabetes. Whole-study results and caveats: The similarity of naive, central memory and Treg TCRB repertoires appeared greater among patients than among healthy donors. Small HLA sub-analyses could not settle whether HLA shapes TCRB rearrangement.

Expressed TCRB transcripts got sequenced, as all isolated RNA was reverse transcribed. The assay was immunoSEQ multiplex PCR, and TCRdb's table has in-frame clones only and misses some. Found here are fewer than 900,000 clones, 17% of them singletons; the top ten hold about 0.02%. The chain joins TRBV9 to TRBJ2-5; D may be TRBD2 (5 bases). The source material was naive CD4+ T cells from blood. The TCR originated in a woman younger than 35 in good health. The CDR3 loop is CASSVGGGGYGETQYF. CDR3 nucleotide sequence: TGTGCCAGCAGCGTAGGAGGCGGAGGTTACGGAGAGACCCAGTACTTC.